This T cell receptor (beta chain) was captured by sequencing in a study of blood T cells in healthy people across ages (dated by TCRdb to between 2014 and 2017). Background on the whole study: In model experiments, template switching captured roughly one uniquely barcoded TCR beta cDNA molecule for every two T cells. The donors were split into four age groups: young (average 16 years), middle-aged (about 40), aged (62) and long-lived (roughly 88). To avoid experimental bias, donors of different ages were distributed randomly across sequencing lanes. Age-related changes in TCR beta repertoire diversity were measured in the study by deep sequencing normalized with unique cDNA molecular identifiers. Two additional independent replicas of 1 million unique cDNA reads from the same blood draw were analyzed for two donors (one aged 18 to 30 and one aged 80 or older). Overall results and qualifications from the work: Total diversity estimates from one million sequenced T cells were considered lower bounds and underestimates. A strong correlation was found between observed TCR beta diversity and the percentage of naive T cells measured by flow cytometry. Bulk unsorted PBMC profiling prevented conclusive comparison of naive and antigen-experienced compartments. As age increased, observed TCR beta diversity per million T cells dropped in a roughly linear way, and a significant reduction was already evident by age approximately 40. Donor CMV infection status was unknown, potentially confounding age-related changes in expanded clonotypes. Compared with the aged group, the long-lived group had more naive CD4+ T cells, fewer expanded clones and increased TCR diversity, suggesting age selection.

The donors were under 40 Caucasian individuals from Russia, aged roughly 6 to 90 years, who were systemically healthy. About 9.6 milliliters of peripheral blood were collected from each donor into EDTA-treated Vacutainer tubes. Ficoll-Paque density-gradient centrifugation was used to isolate PBMCs, with at least 7 million per sample. Trizol reagent was used to extract total RNA from PBMCs, with at least 6 micrograms per sample. Naive CD45RAhigh/CD27high T cell percentages were measured by flow cytometry on a PBMC aliquot from every donor. A distance of 12 bases separates the germline ends of V and J, which lose 2 bases and 5 bases respectively. The CDR3, cysteine through phenylalanine, is 14 amino acids long. The CDR3 DNA has 42 bases and is translated from base 1. For CDR1 and CDR2, the germline V gene (reference sequence) lists MNHEY and SMNVEV. Libraries came from 5' RACE. Sequencing was carried out with an Illumina HiSeq 2500. A second roughly 6 to 11 cycle PCR used a sample-barcoded 5' primer and a J-beta primer mix. A template-switch 5' adaptor carrying 12 random nucleotides introduced a unique molecular identifier onto each TCR beta cDNA molecule. Each sample yielded at least 2.5 million CDR3-containing paired-end reads. All of the RNA was converted into first-strand cDNA using the Mint cDNA synthesis kit, with a TRBC-specific oligonucleotide serving as the primer. After uracil-DNA glycosylase treatment, a first 18-cycle PCR used universal primers M1SS and BC2_uni_R on all cDNA. The original methods were these. For normalization, 1 million high-quality reads, each with a distinct molecular identifier, were randomly selected from each sample. Instead of being binned into consensus sequences, reads with shared molecular identifiers were discarded. CDR3 identification, clonotype clustering and error correction used MiTCR with a Q25 quality threshold and the strictest error-elimination algorithm. Lower-bound total TCR beta diversity was estimated with a nonparametric unseen species model using Euler transformation. TCRdb handled the public reads itself, with Q25 trimming in fastp and clone calling in MiXCR, and kept productive beta chains. CDR3 protein duplicates are merged, each entry listing the most common genes and DNA. The V and J calls follow TCRdb's processing rather than the paper's. The sample table contains over 1,200,000 distinct CDR3 sequences; only one count was recorded for approximately 59% of them. The ten most abundant clones make up 6.5% to 8.5% of the sample.

This clonotype was recorded at least ten times. What this receptor recognizes is not known. No base quality values were provided; no much bigger clone lies one nucleotide off. Sequenced sample: blood. Here the chain combines TRBV27 and TRBJ2-5; TRBD1 might be the D gene, on 5 matching bases. The sequence came from a man between 18 and 35 years old in good health. For the CDR3, the sequence is CASSLQGSWETQYF. The nucleotide sequence reads TGTGCCAGCAGTTTACAGGGATCGTGGGAGACCCAGTACTTC.